The 18 T cell receptor beta chains reported below all come from one sample, sequenced in a study of robustness of blood B and T cell sequencing. The template for TCR beta quantification was mRNA, not genomic DNA. cDNA synthesis used template switching with a 5' universal priming oligo. The template-switch oligo carried a 12-nucleotide random UMI tagging each cDNA molecule. MiXCR was run by TCRdb on the PCR reads, yielding one entry per CDR3 protein. The sample includes 3,000 to 4,500 distinct CDR3 sequences, 45% to 70% of them seen just once. Source material: peripheral blood. The origin of the receptors is a human donor in good health.

The count of this clonotype is one. The V call is TRBV15, the J call TRBJ1-1; TRBD1 agrees at 11 bases. The CDR3 totals 17 residues. Germline V gives CDR1 LNHNV, CDR2 YYDKDF (reference sequence). The J segment lost 1 base and the V segment lost 0 bases, leaving 4 bases of the junction unmatched. The CDR3 is CATSRDIGTGGNTEAFF. The CDR3 nucleotides read TGTGCCACCAGCAGAGATATCGGGACAGGGGGGAACACTGAAGCTTTCTTT.

There are a few counts of this clonotype. This sequence joins TRBV10-1 and TRBJ1-2; unclear D gene. With 3 bases removed from V and 4 bases from J, the gap between germline ends came to 9 bases. Germline V gene data show CDR1 as WNHNN and CDR2 as SYGVQD (reference sequence). The CDR3 runs 13 residues. CDR3 loop: CASSEKGSYGYTF. Here the CDR3 DNA reads TGCGCCAGCAGTGAAAAAGGTTCCTATGGCTACACCTTC.

V is TRBV3-1 and J is TRBJ1-6, with 7 nucleotides matching TRBD1. V dropped 8 bases and J dropped 7; count of bases not matched to a gene: 8. The CDR3 has 14 residues. Germline loops: CDR1 LGHDT, CDR2 YNNKEL (reference sequence). The CDR3 sequence is CASGQGGANSPLHF. The CDR3 region has the DNA TGTGCCAGCGGGCAGGGGGGTGCCAATTCACCCCTCCACTTT.

This clonotype has a single count. The chain carries TRBV29-1 and TRBJ1-2; TRBD1 matches at 8 bases. CDR3 length equals 13 residues. Germline CDR1 SQVTM, CDR2 ANQGSEA. V was clipped by 7 bases and J by 6 bases; unmatched bases: 10. The CDR3 DNA follows: TGCAGCGCTAGACAGGGGCAAAAAGATGGCTACACCTTC. As protein: CSARQGQKDGYTF.

This clonotype has a handful of counts. The rearrangement links TRBV10-3 to TRBJ1-5, with 7 bases aligning to TRBD1. Per germline, CDR1 ENHRY and CDR2 SYGVKD. The junction had 2 bases not matched to a gene; V was cut back by 4 bases and J by 5 bases. The CDR3 contains 13 residues. The CDR3 is CAISGQGDQPQHF. Written as DNA, the CDR3 is TGTGCCATCAGTGGTCAGGGGGATCAGCCCCAGCATTTT.

J is TRBJ2-7 and V is TRBV4-1, with a possible D match to TRBD1 (5 bases). This CDR3 spans 16 amino acids. From germline, CDR1 is MGHRA and CDR2 YSYEKL. Trimming removed 1 base from V and 2 bases from J, with 15 bases in between. CDR3 residues: CASSQGPSQGAYEQYF. Written as DNA, the CDR3 is TGCGCCAGCAGCCAAGGTCCCAGCCAAGGGGCCTACGAGCAGTACTTC.

The chain uses TRBV29-1 and TRBJ1-1; no reliable D call. CDR3 size: 12 residues. The V gene lost 4 bases and the J gene lost 0 bases, with 6 bases spanning the gap. Germline values: CDR1 SQVTM, CDR2 ANQGSEA. CDR3 bases: TGCAGCGTTGGACTGATGAACACTGAAGCTTTCTTT. As protein: CSVGLMNTEAFF.

V and J are TRBV6-5 and TRBJ1-2; possible D gene TRBD1, 6 bases. The CDR3 runs to 16 residues. The germline CDR1 and CDR2 sequences are MNHEY and SVGAGI. V was trimmed by 2 bases and J by 5 bases, leaving 18 bases between them. The CDR3 sequence: CASSYREGGGDYGYTF. DNA for the CDR3: TGTGCCAGCAGTTACAGAGAAGGAGGGGGAGATTATGGCTACACCTTC.

This clonotype was seen just once. The chain is built from TRBV7-9 and TRBJ1-5; D gene uncertain. The germline V gene has CDR1 SEHNR and CDR2 FQNEAQ (reference sequence). Between the trimmed V and J ends, which lost 5 bases and 5 bases, there was a span of 10 bases. CDR3 size: 13 residues. The CDR3 region is CASSPEEDQPQHF. CDR3 nucleotide sequence: TGTGCCAGCAGCCCGGAGGAGGATCAGCCCCAGCATTTT.

The chain links TRBV18 to TRBJ2-7, with TRBD2 as a possible D gene (6 bases). Germline CDR1 KGHSH, CDR2 LQKENI. The CDR3 is made up of 15 amino acids. Trimming cost V 3 bases and J 3 bases, with 15 bases left between them. CDR3 bases: TGTGCCAGCTCACCCCGGAGGGATTCGGGCTACGAGCAGTACTTC. This translates into CASSPRRDSGYEQYF. Drawing the rest from reference TRBV18 and TRBJ2-7, the complete variable domain is NAGVMQNPRHLVRRRGQEARLRCSPMKGHSHVYWYRQLPEEGLKFMVYLQKENIIDESGMPKERFSAEFPKEGPSILRIQQVVRGDSAAYFCASSPRRDSGYEQYFGPGTRLTVT.

This clonotype showed up just a few times. The J gene is TRBJ2-1, the V gene TRBV12-3 or TRBV12-4, with D possibly matching TRBD2 (5 bases). V lost 7 bases, J lost 0 bases, and 22 bases lay in between. The CDR3 has 18 amino acids. CDR3 protein: CASTPTGVGSISYNEQFF. The CDR3 nucleotides read TGTGCCAGCACCCCTACCGGGGTTGGGTCGATCTCCTACAATGAGCAGTTCTTC.

The rearrangement uses TRBV15 and TRBJ2-5, with 8 bases identical to TRBD2. Unmatched junction bases numbered 5, after V lost 1 base and J lost 4 bases. CDR3 length equals 15 residues. Germline loops: CDR1 LNHNV, CDR2 YYDKDF (reference sequence). Here the CDR3 reads CATSRGRGGRETQYF. CDR3 nucleotide sequence: TGTGCCACCAGCAGAGGCCGGGGGGGAAGAGAGACCCAGTACTTC.

The CDR3 is CASSYSSAGGSSPLHF. The CDR3 DNA is TGTGCCAGCAGTTACTCGAGCGCAGGGGGCAGCTCACCCCTCCACTTT. The chain carries TRBV6-2 or TRBV6-3 and TRBJ1-6; TRBD1 aligns across 8 bases. From germline, CDR1 is MNHEY and CDR2 SVGEGT. Trimming took 0 bases from V and 10 from J; bases not matched to a gene: 8. The CDR3 covers 16 residues.

This clonotype was counted a single time. The chain has TRBV7-3 and TRBJ2-1; 9 positions match TRBD1. The CDR3 has 13 amino acids. With V trimmed by 2 bases and J by 7 bases, 0 bases remained unmatched. CDR1 SGHTA and CDR2 FQGTGA come from the germline V gene. CDR3 loop: CASSLDRGNEQFF. The CDR3 region has the DNA TGTGCCAGCAGCTTAGACAGGGGGAATGAGCAGTTCTTC.

The V and J genes are TRBV30 and TRBJ1-5; 8 nucleotides line up with TRBD1. CDR3 size: 16 residues. Germline CDR1 reads GTSNPN; CDR2 reads SVGIG (reference sequence). V trimming: 0 bases; J trimming: 7 bases; junction bases outside the gene matches: 11. The CDR3 sequence: CAWSVRVTGVGQPQHF. CDR3 sequence (DNA): TGTGCCTGGAGTGTACGGGTGACAGGGGTTGGCCAGCCCCAGCATTTT.

The rearrangement links TRBV10-3 to TRBJ1-2; D is unclear. V lost 3 bases and J 7 bases, leaving 12 bases between the germline ends. The CDR3 sequence is 13 residues long. In germline, CDR1 is ENHRY, CDR2 SYGVKD. The DNA of the CDR3 is TGTGCCATCAGTGACGGGGAAGGGAGTGGCTACACCTTC. It codes for CAISDGEGSGYTF.

The DNA of the CDR3 is TGCGCCAGCAGCTTGTTCAGGGACGGTGGCTACACCTTC. Translated, it gives CASSLFRDGGYTF. The V call is TRBV5-1, the J call TRBJ1-2, with TRBD1 as a possible D gene (5 bases). CDR1 and CDR2 from the germline V gene are SGHRS and YFSETQ. V was shortened by 1 base and J by 7 bases, with 11 bases between the two germline ends. The CDR3 extends over 13 amino acids.

The chain joins TRBV6-4 to TRBJ2-1; 9 nucleotides align to TRBD2. V dropped 4 bases and J dropped 6; count of bases not matched to a gene: 10. The CDR3 is made up of 16 amino acids. Germline V gene data show CDR1 as MRHNA and CDR2 as SNTAGT. DNA of the CDR3: TGTGCCAGCAGTGCCTCGTCCAGCGGGGGGTCCAATGAGCAGTTCTTC. It yields the protein CASSASSSGGSNEQFF.